The TCR beta chain described here comes from a study of spatial heterogeneity in lung cancer. Study-level background: Fewer alpha-chain than beta-chain sequences were consistently detected.

Concerning this clonotype itself: The antigen remains undetermined.

As to time point: sample taken at primary tumor resection. Material for sequencing was whole RNA from tumor, nontumor lung or frozen PBMC, left unsorted. The donor group consisted of under 90 patients who had untreated, early-stage non-small cell lung cancer. Every TCR cDNA molecule bore a unique molecular identifier. TCRdb called the 5' RACE reads again in MiXCR, with one record for every CDR3 protein. The sample lists over 50,000 distinct CDR3 sequences; about 8% were seen once. This CDR3 is 17 amino acids long. After removal of 1 base from V and 0 bases from J, the junction contained 3 bases not matched to a gene. Germline loops: CDR1 LGHNA, CDR2 YNFKEQ. General observations from the study: There were more appearances of ubiquitous expanded tumor TCRs in blood at resection than at follow-up.

The V and J genes are TRBV4-2 and TRBJ2-7, with TRBD2 matching 13 bases. The specimen was PBMCs, collected at surgery. This sequence was found in a female donor with early-stage non-small cell lung cancer. Written as DNA, the CDR3 is TGTGCCAGCAGCCAAGCCACTAGCGGGAGGGTCTCCTACGAGCAGTACTTC. Protein: CASSQATSGRVSYEQYF.